Listed below are T cell receptor beta chains from one sample, sequenced in a study of T cell repertoires in cytomegalovirus infection. TCRdb independently ran MiXCR on the reads; one entry per CDR3 protein. This repertoire shows hundreds of thousands of distinct CDR3 sequences, roughly a third found once; its top ten account for around a sixth. For these TCRs, the target antigens are not known. The sequencing here drew on cultured PBMCs, taken from culture after CMV antigen stimulation. The receptors were sampled from a human donor in good health (CMV status not recorded). Some clones in this sample may be carry-over from other donors' samples. CDR3s include the opening cysteine and the closing phenylalanine or tryptophan. Fields, in order: J gene, V gene, D gene, clone size, CDR3 protein, CDR3 DNA. The D gene is left open where the match is weak. Only some rows state a clone size, as once, few, many or a class for expanded clones.

>TRBJ2-7|TRBV10-1|NA|few
CASSWTTGDLGEQYF
TGCGCCAGCAGTTGGACGACAGGAGATTTAGGCGAGCAGTACTTC
>TRBJ1-4|TRBV10-3|NA|NA
CAISELRWEKLFF
TGTGCCATCAGTGAGCTAAGATGGGAAAAACTGTTTTTT
>TRBJ1-2|TRBV20-1|TRBD1|NA
CSASGQVPGYTF
TGCAGTGCTAGTGGACAGGTTCCTGGCTACACCTTC
>TRBJ1-2|TRBV7-2|NA|few
CASSFLSPPYTF
TGTGCCAGCAGCTTTCTGAGTCCGCCCTACACCTTC
>TRBJ1-6|TRBV7-2|NA|few
CASSLVPGYNSPLHF
TGTGCCAGCAGCTTAGTGCCAGGCTATAATTCACCCCTCCACTTT
>TRBJ2-1|TRBV18|TRBD1|NA
CASSPRGQGANEQFF
TGTGCCAGCTCACCACGGGGACAGGGGGCCAATGAGCAGTTCTTC
>TRBJ2-1|TRBV23-1|TRBD1|few
CASSHPPPTGNNEQFF
TGCGCCAGCAGTCACCCCCCCCCGACAGGGAACAATGAGCAGTTCTTC
>TRBJ2-5|TRBV19|TRBD2|few
CASSISLAGALWKETQYF
TGTGCCAGTAGTATAAGTCTAGCGGGAGCCCTCTGGAAAGAGACCCAGTACTTC
>TRBJ1-5|TRBV7-2|NA|many
CASSLATNQPQHF
TGTGCCAGCAGCTTAGCAACTAATCAGCCCCAGCATTTT
>TRBJ2-2|TRBV11-1|NA|once
CASSLRYSGELFF
TGTGCCAGCAGCTTACGGTACTCCGGGGAGCTGTTTTTT
>TRBJ1-1|TRBV6-1|NA|few
CASSESPTALGAFF
TGTGCCAGCAGTGAATCTCCCACCGCTTTGGGCGCTTTCTTT
>TRBJ1-1|TRBV6-5|NA|NA
CATAGVTEAFF
TGTGCCACCGCAGGGGTCACTGAAGCTTTCTTT
>TRBJ2-7|TRBV10-3|TRBD2|NA
CAISESIGSGTPAYEQYF
TGTGCCATCAGTGAGTCGATCGGTAGCGGGACCCCGGCCTACGAGCAGTACTTC
>TRBJ1-1|TRBV6-1|NA|few
CASTEIGTFAEAFF
TGTGCCAGCACGGAAATCGGGACTTTCGCTGAAGCTTTCTTT
>TRBJ2-2|TRBV5-1|TRBD2|NA
CASSRVAGEPGELFF
TGCGCCAGCAGTCGGGTAGCGGGAGAACCCGGGGAGCTGTTTTTT
>TRBJ2-1|TRBV13|NA|few
CASSFQGILANEQFF
TGTGCCAGCAGCTTTCAGGGGATTTTGGCGAATGAGCAGTTCTTC
>TRBJ2-1|TRBV27|NA|NA
CASSFVGGGIYEQFF
TGTGCCAGCAGTTTTGTGGGAGGAGGCATCTATGAGCAGTTCTTC
>TRBJ1-5|TRBV19|TRBD1|few
CASSIQDRGPQHF
TGTGCCAGTAGTATACAGGACAGGGGGCCCCAGCATTTT
>TRBJ2-1|TRBV6-1|NA|few
CASTLGGGPYNEQFF
TGTGCCAGCACTCTAGGGGGGGGCCCCTACAATGAGCAGTTCTTC
>TRBJ2-7|TRBV6-2/TRBV6-3|NA|NA
CASSYGGIEQYF
TGTGCCAGCAGTTACGGGGGCATCGAGCAGTACTTC
>TRBJ2-5|TRBV19|TRBD2|NA
CASSRLAGGGTQYF
TGTGCCAGTAGTCGTCTAGCGGGGGGAGGGACCCAGTACTTC
>TRBJ1-4|TRBV5-1|NA|few
CASSLLEPTNEKLFF
TGCGCCAGCAGCTTGCTCGAACCAACTAATGAAAAACTGTTTTTT
>TRBJ1-1|TRBV29-1|NA|NA
CSVEGVGGTEAFF
TGCAGCGTTGAGGGCGTTGGGGGAACTGAAGCTTTCTTT
>TRBJ2-1|TRBV20-1|NA|NA
CSAGMGDTKGDEQFF
TGCAGTGCTGGAATGGGGGACACTAAGGGGGATGAGCAGTTCTTC
>TRBJ2-2|TRBV2|NA|NA
CASSSRPGNTGELFF
TGTGCCAGCAGTTCGCGGCCTGGTAATACCGGGGAGCTGTTTTTT
>TRBJ1-3|TRBV12-3/TRBV12-4|TRBD1|NA
CASSLRGTEGNTIYF
TGTGCCAGCAGTTTAAGAGGGACAGAAGGAAACACCATATATTTT
>TRBJ2-2|TRBV4-1|NA|NA
CASNPTQRNTGELFF
TGCGCCAGCAACCCCACCCAGCGAAACACCGGGGAGCTGTTTTTT
>TRBJ1-5|TRBV6-1|NA|few
CATTPMGGVEDQPQHF
TGTGCCACAACCCCGATGGGGGGGGTTGAGGATCAGCCCCAGCATTTT
>TRBJ2-3|TRBV4-1|TRBD2|NA
CASSGQAGLVGDTQYF
TGTGCCAGCAGCGGTCAGGCCGGACTAGTCGGAGATACGCAGTATTTT
>TRBJ2-1|TRBV27|NA|few
CASSPTGRQRNEQFF
TGTGCCAGCAGTCCCACGGGGCGGCAGCGCAATGAGCAGTTCTTC
>TRBJ2-2|TRBV7-2|TRBD1|many
CASSRTGAHTGELFF
TGTGCCAGCAGCCGTACAGGGGCCCACACCGGGGAGCTGTTTTTT
>TRBJ2-2|TRBV7-2|NA|many
CASSLRRGAGELFF
TGTGCCAGCAGCCTCAGGCGAGGTGCCGGGGAGCTGTTTTTT
>TRBJ1-1|TRBV2|NA|NA
CASSVIGNTEAFF
TGTGCCAGCAGTGTTATCGGGAACACTGAAGCTTTCTTT
>TRBJ2-6|TRBV5-5|NA|NA
CASSLVLGGISHGANVLTF
TGTGCCAGCAGCTTGGTGTTAGGGGGGATTTCTCATGGGGCCAACGTCCTGACTTTC
>TRBJ1-1|TRBV7-9|TRBD1|NA
CASSLRTGSWPEAFF
TGTGCCAGCAGCCTCCGGACAGGGTCCTGGCCTGAAGCTTTCTTT
>TRBJ2-3|TRBV7-9|NA|NA
CASSLWGADTQYF
TGTGCCAGCAGCTTATGGGGGGCAGATACGCAGTATTTT
>TRBJ2-7|TRBV10-3|TRBD1|NA
CAIKMTGQGGDEQYF
TGTGCCATCAAAATGACAGGACAGGGGGGCGACGAGCAGTACTTC
>TRBJ1-2|TRBV20-1|NA|NA
CSAREEGTYGYTF
TGCAGTGCTAGAGAGGAGGGCACCTATGGCTACACCTTC
>TRBJ2-7|TRBV7-2|NA|NA
CASSLARLISEQYF
TGTGCCAGCAGCTTAGCCCGACTGATTTCCGAGCAGTACTTC
>TRBJ2-3|TRBV2|NA|NA
CASSEAPNGYYDTDTQYF
TGTGCCAGCAGTGAAGCGCCGAATGGGTACTACGACACAGATACGCAGTATTTT
>TRBJ1-6|TRBV20-1|NA|NA
CSARLGNSPLHF
TGCAGTGCTAGGTTAGGGAATTCACCCCTCCACTTT
>TRBJ2-5|TRBV5-1|NA|NA
CASSLAPETAETQYF
TGCGCCAGCAGCTTGGCCCCAGAAACAGCGGAGACCCAGTACTTC
>TRBJ2-5|TRBV7-9|TRBD2|NA
CASSRSGSGGLQETQYF
TGTGCCAGCAGCCGATCGGGTAGCGGGGGCCTCCAAGAGACCCAGTACTTC
>TRBJ2-2|TRBV7-9|TRBD2|NA
CASSPRLAGVWTGELFF
TGTGCCAGCAGCCCGAGACTAGCGGGAGTTTGGACCGGGGAGCTGTTTTTT
>TRBJ2-7|TRBV12-3/TRBV12-4|NA|NA
CASSLYGPYEQYF
TGTGCCAGCAGTTTGTACGGCCCCTACGAGCAGTACTTC
>TRBJ1-6|TRBV7-2|TRBD1|many
CASRTGGVNNSPLHF
TGTGCCAGCAGGACAGGGGGCGTAAATAATTCACCCCTCCACTTT
>TRBJ1-4|TRBV18|NA|NA
CASSPRQAAIANEKLFF
TGTGCCAGCTCACCACGCCAGGCGGCGATAGCTAATGAAAAACTGTTTTTT
>TRBJ2-7|TRBV4-1|NA|once
CASSQFRGYEQYF
TGCGCCAGCAGCCAGTTCAGGGGCTACGAGCAGTACTTC
>TRBJ2-3|TRBV12-3/TRBV12-4|NA|few
CASRTGVSTDTQYF
TGTGCCAGCAGGACCGGGGTGAGCACAGATACGCAGTATTTT
>TRBJ2-6|TRBV7-2|NA|NA
CASSLSPLGANVLTF
TGTGCCAGCAGCTTATCCCCCCTCGGGGCCAACGTCCTGACTTTC
>TRBJ2-3|TRBV7-9|TRBD2|few
CASSFRRGGLTDTQYF
TGTGCCAGCAGCTTTCGTCGCGGGGGGTTGACAGATACGCAGTATTTT
>TRBJ2-2|TRBV7-8|NA|NA
CASSPGGRRNTGELFF
TGTGCCAGCAGCCCCGGCGGCAGAAGAAACACCGGGGAGCTGTTTTTT
>TRBJ2-1|TRBV19|NA|NA
CASRLPHGDYNEQFF
TGTGCCAGTAGGCTACCCCACGGAGATTACAATGAGCAGTTCTTC
>TRBJ2-6|TRBV19|TRBD1|NA
CASSSDRGNVLTF
TGTGCCAGTAGCTCCGACAGGGGGAACGTCCTGACTTTC
>TRBJ2-7|TRBV28|NA|few
CASIDSGDSYEQYF
TGTGCCAGCATAGACTCAGGGGATTCCTACGAGCAGTACTTC
>TRBJ2-7|TRBV20-1|NA|few
CSADQKPFSDEQYF
TGCAGTGCTGATCAAAAGCCTTTTAGCGACGAGCAGTACTTC